These 27 T cell receptor beta chains were all obtained from the same sample, sequenced in a study of shared clonotypes between healthy human individuals. Terminally differentiated effector memory CD45RA+ cells were excluded from the naive CD8 cells, which were CD45RO-negative and positively selected for CCR7. Libraries were prepared by immunoSEQ multiplex PCR; TCRdb keeps only in-frame clonotypes and omits some of them. The data contain around 600,000 clones, roughly 98% of them seen just once; the ten biggest clones take up approximately 0.33%. What was sequenced was naive CD8+ T cells sorted from blood. These receptors were collected from a man in his thirties or forties in good health.

V gene TRBV27 combines with J gene TRBJ1-1, with D maybe TRBD1 (6 bases). The CDR3 covers 14 residues. The V end lost 5 bases, the J end lost 4 bases, and 14 bases lay between the germline ends. Germline lookup yields CDR1 MNHEY and CDR2 SMNVEV (reference sequence). CDR3 in amino acids: CASSQTTGSTEAFF. DNA of the CDR3: TGTGCCAGCAGTCAAACCACAGGGTCCACTGAAGCTTTCTTT.

The chain is built from TRBV5-5 and TRBJ1-3, with D perhaps TRBD1 (5 bases). CDR1 and CDR2 (germline): SGHKS, YYEKEE (reference sequence). The CDR3 runs to 16 residues. V was cut by 6 bases and J by 0 bases, with 16 bases left in between. Here the CDR3 DNA reads TGTGCCAGCACCTCTGGGGGGGACTACTCTGGAAACACCATATATTTT. Amino acid sequence: CASTSGGDYSGNTIYF.

V is TRBV6-4 and J is TRBJ2-1, with 8 positions matching TRBD2. There are 16 residues in the CDR3. The V segment lost 5 bases and the J segment 11 bases; nucleotides outside the gene matches: 17. The germline CDR1 and CDR2 sequences are MRHNA and SNTAGT. Written as DNA, the CDR3 is TGTGCCAGCAGTTTGTTAGCGGGATCGGCCGTTACTAAGCAGTTCTTC. Amino acid sequence: CASSLLAGSAVTKQFF.

The rearrangement uses TRBV7-9 and TRBJ2-3; D perhaps matches TRBD2 (5 bases). This CDR3 contains 13 residues. CDR1 is SEHNR and CDR2 is FQNEAQ in the germline V gene (reference sequence). V was clipped by 6 bases and J by 5 bases, with 12 bases between them. CDR3: CASSRGEGDTQYF. In nucleotides, the CDR3 is TGTGCCAGCAGTCGGGGAGAGGGAGATACGCAGTATTTT.

This clone has a single count. The V and J genes are TRBV29-1 and TRBJ2-1; 11 bases line up with TRBD1. In germline, CDR1 is SQVTM, CDR2 ANQGSEA. Trimming removed 6 bases from V and 7 bases from J; junction bases left unmatched: 20. There are 18 residues in the CDR3. The CDR3 reads CSVQDRGLGGRFLNEQFF. The CDR3 region has the DNA TGCAGCGTCCAGGACAGGGGGCTTGGTGGGAGGTTTTTAAATGAGCAGTTCTTC.

The CDR3 sequence is CASGKTGGSYNEQFF. The CDR3 region has the DNA TGTGCCAGCGGAAAGACAGGGGGCTCCTACAATGAGCAGTTCTTC. J is TRBJ2-1 and V is TRBV7-9; 9 bases line up with TRBD1. Germline trimming cut 8 bases from V and 0 bases from J; bases unmatched to any gene: 5. The CDR3 is made up of 15 amino acids. The germline CDR1 and CDR2 sequences are SEHNR and FQNEAQ (reference sequence).

V usage is TRBV18 and J usage is TRBJ2-1, with TRBD2 matching over 7 bases. Germline CDR1 and CDR2: KGHSH and LQKENI. V lost 3 bases to trimming and J lost 8 bases; unmatched junction nucleotides: 13. The CDR3 has 16 residues. The chain's CDR3 is CASSPPRRTREDEQFF. The CDR3 DNA reads TGTGCCAGCTCACCTCCCAGGCGGACTAGGGAAGATGAGCAGTTCTTC.

The genes are TRBV5-4 and TRBJ2-1, with TRBD2 identical over 7 bases. J was trimmed by 5 bases and V by 2 bases; bases with no gene match: 7. From germline, CDR1 is SGHNT and CDR2 YYREEE (reference sequence). There are 15 residues in the CDR3. CDR3 coding DNA: TGTGCCAGCAGCTTCAGTCCCAGCGGGGACAATGAGCAGTTCTTC. Translated, it gives CASSFSPSGDNEQFF.

V is TRBV7-2 and J is TRBJ2-7; TRBD1 aligns across 10 bases. Per germline, CDR1 SGHTA and CDR2 FQGNSA. V lost 5 bases to trimming and J lost 4 bases; unmatched junction nucleotides: 8. There are 15 residues in the CDR3. CDR3: CASSPRQGAPYEQYF. The CDR3 DNA is TGTGCCAGCAGCCCGCGACAGGGGGCGCCTTACGAGCAGTACTTC.

The chain joins TRBV4-1 to TRBJ2-1; D is unresolved. The V gene's germline CDR1 is MGHRA and CDR2 YSYEKL. The CDR3 consists of 13 residues. Trimming left V 4 bases short and J 10 bases short, with 14 bases between. The CDR3 protein is CASSPLGAVEQFF. The CDR3 DNA reads TGCGCCAGCAGCCCGTTGGGCGCGGTCGAGCAGTTCTTC.

This clone was picked up one time. This same CDR3 is encoded by further DNA sequences in the sample. The chain couples TRBV10-1 to TRBJ2-7, with 8 bases matching TRBD2. Germline loops: CDR1 WNHNN, CDR2 SYGVQD (reference sequence). V shed 2 bases, J shed 3 bases, and the junction held 0 bases outside the gene matches. The CDR3 loop spans 13 amino acids. The CDR3 loop is CASSEGTSYEQYF. In DNA form, the CDR3 reads TGCGCCAGCAGTGAGGGGACTAGCTACGAGCAGTACTTC.

The V call is TRBV7-6, the J call TRBJ2-7; 10 bases align to TRBD1. V was clipped by 2 bases and J by 3 bases; unmatched bases: 10. The CDR3 loop spans 17 amino acids. Germline V gene sequence: CDR1 SGHVS, CDR2 FNYEAQ. The chain's CDR3 is CASSLQCLGQGNYEQYF. The CDR3 DNA sequence: TGTGCCAGCAGCTTACAATGTCTGGGACAGGGGAACTACGAGCAGTACTTC.

The V call is TRBV7-6, the J call TRBJ1-1, with a tentative D call TRBD1 (6 bases). The CDR3 loop spans 15 amino acids. CDR1 and CDR2 (germline): SGHVS, FNYEAQ. V lost 5 bases and J 0 bases, leaving 13 bases between the germline ends. The CDR3 reads CASSQAEGVNTEAFF. CDR3 nucleotide sequence: TGTGCCAGCAGCCAGGCGGAGGGGGTGAACACTGAAGCTTTCTTT.

This clone was counted once. The gene calls are TRBV7-9 and TRBJ2-7; D remains unclear. CDR1 and CDR2 (germline): SEHNR, FQNEAQ (reference sequence). The germline V and J ends were trimmed by 5 bases and 1 base, with 9 bases remaining between them. The CDR3 has 13 residues. CDR3 region: CASSETESYEQYF. CDR3 nucleotides: TGTGCCAGCAGCGAGACGGAGTCCTACGAGCAGTACTTC.

This chain joins TRBV2 and TRBJ2-1; a weak D match, TRBD2 (6 bases). The CDR3 sequence is 14 residues long. The germline CDR1 and CDR2 sequences are SNHLY and FYNNEI. V gave up 8 bases and J gave up 0 bases, with 11 bases separating them. The CDR3: CASYDGSSYNEQFF. CDR3 DNA: TGTGCCAGCTACGACGGGAGCTCCTACAATGAGCAGTTCTTC.

This sequence joins TRBV4-3 and TRBJ2-7; the match to TRBD2 covers 8 bases. V lost 3 bases and J lost 1; bases outside the gene matches: 5. The CDR3 sequence is 15 residues long. Germline CDR1 is LGHNA and CDR2 is YSLEER. The CDR3 coding sequence is TGCGCCAGCAGCCAGGTCGCGGGAGGATCCTACGAGCAGTACTTC. Translation: CASSQVAGGSYEQYF.

The genes are TRBV6-5 and TRBJ2-7; 7 bases align to TRBD1. This CDR3 is 15 amino acids long. The junction had 10 bases not matched to a gene; V was cut back by 6 bases and J by 2 bases. The germline gives CDR1 MNHEY, CDR2 SVGAGI. CDR3 region: CASRQGQERTYEQYF. CDR3 nucleotides: TGTGCCAGCAGACAAGGACAGGAGAGGACCTACGAGCAGTACTTC.

The chain combines TRBV2 with TRBJ2-6; D may be TRBD2 (5 bases). Looked up from germline, CDR1 is SNHLY and CDR2 is FYNNEI. The CDR3 is 16 amino acids. V lost 4 bases and J 2 bases, leaving 12 bases between the germline ends. As DNA, the CDR3 is TGTGCCAGCAGTGTTTCACTAGGGACTGGGGCCAACGTCCTGACTTTC. This encodes CASSVSLGTGANVLTF.

This clone was observed a single time. The chain uses TRBV29-1 and TRBJ1-1; D uncertain. V was pared by 3 bases and J by 7 bases, with 12 bases between. Looked up from germline, CDR1 is SQVTM and CDR2 is ANQGSEA. The CDR3 spans 12 residues. The CDR3 bases are TGCAGCGTTGATTCCGGGCCGCTTGAAGCTTTCTTT. Protein sequence: CSVDSGPLEAFF.

The chain couples TRBV13 to TRBJ2-1; the D gene is possibly TRBD2 (7 bases). Trimming cost V 7 bases and J 5 bases, with 15 bases left between them. In germline, CDR1 is PRHDT, CDR2 FYEKMQ (reference sequence). The length of the CDR3 is 14 residues. For the CDR3, the DNA is TGTGCCAGCATACGAGGGGGGGTCAACAATGAGCAGTTCTTC. Translation gives CASIRGGVNNEQFF.

The gene calls are TRBV10-2 and TRBJ1-5; D gene ambiguous. V lost 7 bases and J lost 6, with 22 bases in between. CDR1 and CDR2 from the germline V gene are WSHSY and SAAADI. The CDR3 is made up of 16 amino acids. In DNA, the CDR3 is TGCGCCAGCACCCCCAGACCGGGGAAGGCGGTTCAGCCCCAGCATTTT. Amino acid sequence: CASTPRPGKAVQPQHF.

The chain carries TRBV7-9 and TRBJ1-1, with TRBD1 matching 7 bases. CDR3 size: 14 residues. The V gene's germline CDR1 is SEHNR and CDR2 FQNEAQ (reference sequence). V dropped 5 bases and J dropped 4; count of bases not matched to a gene: 7. CDR3 DNA: TGTGCCAGCAGCCAATCTGACAGGGCCACTGAAGCTTTCTTT. Translating it yields CASSQSDRATEAFF.

This chain joins TRBV5-1 and TRBJ1-2, with 7 bases fitting TRBD1. CDR1 is SGHRS and CDR2 is YFSETQ in the germline V gene. Germline trimming cut 1 base from V and 7 bases from J; bases unmatched to any gene: 7. The length of the CDR3 is 14 residues. CDR3 sequence (DNA): TGCGCCAGCAGCTTGACAGGGGCGGCTTCTGGCTACACCTTC. Amino acid sequence: CASSLTGAASGYTF.

The chain employs TRBV28 and TRBJ2-3, with 7 positions matching TRBD1. The CDR3 is made up of 15 amino acids. In germline, CDR1 is MDHEN, CDR2 SYDVKM. V shed 5 bases and J 6 bases; nucleotides not matched to a gene: 11. CDR3 sequence: CASSKQGLGLDTQYF. The CDR3 nucleotides are TGTGCCAGCAGTAAACAGGGGTTAGGTCTGGATACGCAGTATTTT.

The chain links TRBV7-9 to TRBJ1-1; D is ambiguous. CDR1 and CDR2 (germline): SEHNR, FQNEAQ (reference sequence). The V end was cut by 6 bases, the J end by 7 bases, with 15 bases between. This CDR3 has 13 amino acids. Here the CDR3 reads CASRRSSDFEAFF. The CDR3 DNA follows: TGTGCCAGCAGAAGGAGTAGCGACTTTGAAGCTTTCTTT.

This clone was recorded once. The CDR3 spells CASSVMGENYEQYF. The CDR3 DNA reads as TGTGCCAGCAGCGTTATGGGGGAGAACTACGAGCAGTACTTC. The chain has TRBV9 and TRBJ2-7; either TRBD1 or TRBD2 may fit D (5 bases each). From germline, CDR1 is SGDLS and CDR2 YYNGEE. V lost 2 bases, J lost 3 bases, and 12 bases lay in between. The length of the CDR3 is 14 residues.

The chain employs TRBV29-1 and TRBJ1-5; D unresolved. This CDR3 is built from 14 residues. The ends were cut back, 5 bases at V and 0 bases at J, with 11 bases in the middle. Germline CDR1 and CDR2: SQVTM and ANQGSEA. CDR3 sequence: CSVSEEYSNQPQHF. The DNA of the CDR3 is TGCAGCGTTTCTGAGGAATATAGCAATCAGCCCCAGCATTTT.